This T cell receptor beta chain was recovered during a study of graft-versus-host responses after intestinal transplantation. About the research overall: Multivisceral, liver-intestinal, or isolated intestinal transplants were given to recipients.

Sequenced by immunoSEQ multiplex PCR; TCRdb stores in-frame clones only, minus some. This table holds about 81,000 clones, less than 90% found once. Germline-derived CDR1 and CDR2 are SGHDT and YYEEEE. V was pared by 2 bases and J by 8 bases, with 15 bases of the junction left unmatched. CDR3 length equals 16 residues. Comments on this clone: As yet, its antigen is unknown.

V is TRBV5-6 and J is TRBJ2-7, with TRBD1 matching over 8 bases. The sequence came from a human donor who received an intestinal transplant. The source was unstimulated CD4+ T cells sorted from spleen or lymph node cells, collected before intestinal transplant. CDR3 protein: CASSFRSGTGAAKQYF. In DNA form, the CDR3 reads TGTGCCAGCAGCTTCCGGTCCGGGACAGGCGCCGCCAAGCAGTACTTC.